Below are 18 T cell receptor beta chains sequenced from a single sample in a study of T cell responses to AZD1222 COVID-19 vaccine. Profiled with immunoSEQ multiplex PCR; TCRdb holds only in-frame clones, not every one. The sample lists tens of thousands of clones, about 82% occurring once. Material: peripheral blood, obtained 28 days after the second AZD1222 dose. The source of these receptors is an adult who received the AZD1222 COVID-19 vaccine.

The genes are TRBV27 and TRBJ1-2; D is possibly TRBD1 (5 bases). Looked up from germline, CDR1 is MNHEY and CDR2 is SMNVEV (reference sequence). V was shortened by 5 bases and J by 9 bases, with 19 bases between the two germline ends. The CDR3 covers 14 residues. The CDR3 DNA follows: TGTGCCAGCAGTATGGCAGGGTCCCAGCTCCGCTACACCTTC. Translation gives CASSMAGSQLRYTF.

The chain is built from TRBV7-6 and TRBJ1-6; 10 bases align to TRBD1. CDR1 is SGHVS, CDR2 FNYEAQ, per germline. CDR3 size: 18 residues. Trimming took 2 bases from V and 6 from J; bases not matched to a gene: 10. The CDR3 sequence is CASSLRAGQGNFNSPLHF. The CDR3 DNA follows: TGTGCCAGCAGCTTACGAGCGGGACAGGGGAACTTTAATTCACCCCTCCACTTT.

The chain is built from TRBV24-1 and TRBJ2-7; 7 nucleotides line up with TRBD1. Germline lookup yields CDR1 KGHDR and CDR2 SFDVKD. This CDR3 region has 13 residues. Trimming cost V 5 bases and J 7 bases; bases outside gene matches: 7. The chain's CDR3 is CATSVTGAREQYF. CDR3 DNA sequence: TGTGCCACCAGTGTCACAGGGGCGCGGGAGCAGTACTTC.

This chain links TRBV28 with TRBJ1-1, with 7 bases lining up with TRBD1. Per the germline V gene, CDR1 is MDHEN and CDR2 is SYDVKM. CDR3 length: 15 residues. Unmatched junction bases numbered 16, after V lost 4 bases and J lost 11 bases. The CDR3 DNA is TGTGCCAGCAGTTCTCCGGGACAGTTAAACAAGGAGGCTTTCTTT. It yields the protein CASSSPGQLNKEAFF.

The gene calls are TRBV3-1 (or the pseudogene TRBV3-2) and TRBJ2-7; D possibly matches TRBD1 or TRBD2 (6 bases each). CDR1 and CDR2 (germline): LGHDT, YNNKEL (reference sequence). The V end lost 6 bases, the J end lost 7 bases, and 22 bases lay between the germline ends. The CDR3 has 15 residues. The CDR3 nucleotides read TGTGCCAGCAGTCTACAGGGAGGACTTAACTGGGAGCAGTACTTC. It is translated as CASSLQGGLNWEQYF.

The J gene is TRBJ2-2, the V gene TRBV3-1 (or the pseudogene TRBV3-2); TRBD2 matches at 11 bases. The V and J ends lost 5 bases and 2 bases, in that order; junction bases with no gene match: 10. CDR1 and CDR2 from the germline V gene are LGHDT and YNNKEL (reference sequence). This CDR3 spans 18 amino acids. This CDR3 is CASSDLTSGASNTGELFF. CDR3 nucleotide sequence: TGTGCCAGCAGCGACCTGACTAGCGGGGCCTCTAACACCGGGGAGCTGTTTTTT.

Turning to this clone: The sample contains more than one DNA sequence encoding this CDR3. The chain uses TRBV7-9 and TRBJ2-2; 13 positions agree with TRBD2. Germline CDR1 is SEHNR and CDR2 is FQNEAQ (reference sequence). J lost 6 bases, V lost 5 bases, and 6 bases had no gene match. The CDR3 covers 16 residues. The CDR3 protein is CASSSTSGRAPGELFF. The CDR3 coding sequence is TGTGCCAGCAGCAGCACTAGCGGGAGGGCCCCCGGGGAGCTGTTTTTT.

CDR3 nucleotide sequence: TGTGCCAGCAGCACCAGGGTGTCGGGTGGTCAGCCCCAGCATTTT. Amino acid sequence: CASSTRVSGGQPQHF. The J gene is TRBJ1-5, the V gene TRBV21-1; the D segment call TRBD1 is taken from the table without a DNA check. TRBV21-1 is a pseudogene. The length of the CDR3 is 15 residues.

V usage is TRBV30 and J usage is TRBJ2-2; D is uncertain. The ends were cut back, 4 bases at V and 6 bases at J, with 9 bases in the middle. This CDR3 region has 12 residues. The germline V gene encodes CDR1 GTSNPN and CDR2 SVGIG (reference sequence). The CDR3 bases are TGTGCCTGGACCCCCTTCGCCGGGGAGCTGTTTTTT. Residues: CAWTPFAGELFF.

This clone has a single count. This chain uses TRBV11-2 with TRBJ1-2, with TRBD1 matching over 8 bases. This CDR3 has 16 residues. With 0 bases clipped from V and 0 bases from J, the junction kept 3 bases outside the gene matches. In germline, CDR1 is SGHAT, CDR2 FQNNGV. In nucleotides, the CDR3 is TGTGCCAGCAGCTTAGAGAGGACAGGGACTAACTATGGCTACACCTTC. The encoded protein is CASSLERTGTNYGYTF.

For the CDR3, the DNA is TGCGCCAGCAGCCAAGATCGGCGGGAGACCCAGTACTTC. The encoded protein is CASSQDRRETQYF. The genes are TRBV4-3 and TRBJ2-5, with D unclear. The V and J ends lost 0 bases and 5 bases respectively, with 7 bases between them. Germline V gene lookup returns CDR1 LGHNA and CDR2 YSLEER. This CDR3 is 13 amino acids long.

This clone has just one count. Mismatch with germline at one junction end may stem from a read error. The chain links TRBV7-7 to TRBJ2-1; 10 bases are shared with TRBD2. Germline lookup yields CDR1 SSHAT and CDR2 FNYEAQ (reference sequence). CDR3 length: 14 residues. CDR3 protein: CASSPALAGEEQFF. CDR3 coding DNA: TGTGCTAGCAGCCCGGCGCTAGCGGGAGAGGAGCAGTTCTTC.

The CDR3 loop reads CASSEYLVHGRFF. CDR3 in DNA: TGTGCCAGCAGTGAATATTTAGTTCATGGGCGGTTCTTC. The V and J genes are TRBV25-1 and TRBJ2-1; D ambiguous. The CDR3 extends over 13 amino acids. The V gene's germline CDR1 is MGHDK and CDR2 SYGVNS. The V gene lost 0 bases and the J gene lost 15 bases, with 15 bases spanning the gap.

J is TRBJ1-1 and V is TRBV27; weak D call: TRBD1 (5 bases). Between the trimmed V and J ends, which lost 6 bases and 0 bases, there was a span of 14 bases. Per the germline V gene, CDR1 is MNHEY and CDR2 is SMNVEV (reference sequence). CDR3 size: 15 residues. CDR3 sequence (DNA): TGTGCCAGCAGCCTGGAGTCGGGACTGAACACTGAAGCTTTCTTT. Translation gives CASSLESGLNTEAFF.

The rearrangement links TRBV19 to TRBJ2-6, with D perhaps TRBD1 (6 bases). The CDR3 totals 15 residues. Germline V gene sequence: CDR1 LNHDA, CDR2 SQIVND (reference sequence). Trimming took 3 bases from V and 2 from J, leaving 8 bases between them. This chain's CDR3 is CASSMGAAGANVLTF. The CDR3 DNA reads as TGTGCCAGTAGTATGGGGGCTGCTGGGGCCAACGTCCTGACTTTC.

CDR3 in amino acids: CASSPRQAGELFF. The CDR3 nucleotides are TGTGCCAGCAGCCCCCGACAGGCCGGGGAGCTGTTTTTT. The rearrangement links TRBV7-2 to TRBJ2-2, with TRBD1 as a possible D gene (6 bases). The CDR3 spans 13 residues. Germline lookup yields CDR1 SGHTA and CDR2 FQGNSA. Trimming shortened V by 5 bases and J by 6 bases, and 10 bases separated the two germline ends.

This chain links TRBV6-2 or TRBV6-3 with TRBJ2-5; possible D gene TRBD1, 5 bases. CDR3 length: 13 amino acids. V was shortened by 6 bases and J by 4 bases, with 12 bases between the two germline ends. Per the germline V gene, CDR1 is MNHEY and CDR2 is SVGEGT. The CDR3 reads CASSRAGPETQYF. CDR3 DNA: TGTGCCAGCAGCCGGGCAGGGCCAGAGACCCAGTACTTC.

The chain links TRBV5-1 to TRBJ2-3; 9 nucleotides agree with TRBD2. The CDR3 totals 15 residues. V was clipped by 4 bases and J by 3 bases; unmatched bases: 6. The germline gives CDR1 SGHRS, CDR2 YFSETQ. The CDR3 loop is CASSDSGSMTDTQYF. The CDR3, as DNA: TGCGCCAGCAGCGATAGCGGGAGTATGACAGATACGCAGTATTTT.